These T cell receptor beta chains were read from a single sample in a study of beta chain features in type 1 diabetes. Generated by immunoSEQ multiplex PCR, the TCRdb table keeps only in-frame clones and is missing some. In the table there are around 400,000 clones, over 9.5% of which are singletons. Material for sequencing was naive CD4+ T cells from blood. The source of these receptors is a man in his late teens or twenties in good health. Both conserved end residues are part of each CDR3.

>TRBJ2-7|TRBV30
CAWSGRVSYEQYF
>TRBJ1-2|TRBV9
CASSASRGYTF
>TRBJ2-2|TRBV18
CASSVNTGELFF
>TRBJ2-5|TRBV5-6
CASNLGFSSGGFGETQYF
>TRBJ1-1|TRBV9
CASSRRVETEAFF
>TRBJ2-7|TRBV14
CASSQGQLLAAHEQYF
>TRBJ2-2|TRBV9
CASSASRTGELFF
>TRBJ2-2|TRBV10-3
CAISDPSRVWAGELFF
>TRBJ2-1|TRBV30
CACEGGGHRGPYNEQFF
>TRBJ1-1|TRBV5-1
CASSLAEAGGNTEAFF
>TRBJ2-3|TRBV7-6
CASSLTGGPQYF